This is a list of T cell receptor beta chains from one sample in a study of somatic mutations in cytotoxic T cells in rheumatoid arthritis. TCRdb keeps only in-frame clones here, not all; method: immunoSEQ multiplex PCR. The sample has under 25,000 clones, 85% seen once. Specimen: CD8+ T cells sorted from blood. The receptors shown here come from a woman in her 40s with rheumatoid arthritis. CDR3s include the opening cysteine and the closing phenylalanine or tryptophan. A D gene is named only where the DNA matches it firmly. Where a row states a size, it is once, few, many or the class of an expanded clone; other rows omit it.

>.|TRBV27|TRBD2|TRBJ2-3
TGTGCCAGCAGCTCCCTCGGACTAGCGGTTTTCTTGGGCACAGATACGCAGTATTTT
CASSSLGLAVFLGTDTQYF
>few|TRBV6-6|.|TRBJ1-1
TGTGCCAGCCTAAACACTGAAGCTTTCTTT
CASLNTEAFF
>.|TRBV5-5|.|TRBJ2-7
TGTGCCAGCAGCTTTAGGGAGCCGATCGCCTACGAGCAGTACTTC
CASSFREPIAYEQYF
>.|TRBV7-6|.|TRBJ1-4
TGTGCCAGCAGCCTAGACATCGAGGCCGAAAAACTGTTTTTT
CASSLDIEAEKLFF
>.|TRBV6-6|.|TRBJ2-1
TGTGCCAGCACCTACGGGCGGGGTGGGTCCTACAATGAGCAGTTCTTC
CASTYGRGGSYNEQFF
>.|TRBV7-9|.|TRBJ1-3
TGTGCCAGCAGCTTCCCACAGGTCTCTGGAAACACCATATATTTT
CASSFPQVSGNTIYF
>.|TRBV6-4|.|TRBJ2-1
TGTGCCAGCAGTCCCCCTGCATCGAGCTCCTACAATGAGCAGTTCTTC
CASSPPASSSYNEQFF
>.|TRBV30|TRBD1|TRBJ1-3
TGTGCCTGGATCCGGACTCACGGTGAACAGGGGATGGAAAACACCATATATTTT
CAWIRTHGEQGMENTIYF
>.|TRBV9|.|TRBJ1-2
TGTGCCAGCAGCGTAGCTGCGGGAAACTATGGCTACACCTTC
CASSVAAGNYGYTF
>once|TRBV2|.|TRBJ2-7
TGTGCCAGCAGTGATAGGCGGTTTACTCATCTTGACGAGCAGTACTTC
CASSDRRFTHLDEQYF